The clone carrying this TCR beta chain was recorded many times. The antigen is unknown. CDR3 length: 14 amino acids. Germline lookup yields CDR1 SNHLY and CDR2 FYNNEI. Deletions cut 7 bases from V and 10 bases from J, with 19 bases between. This specimen belongs to a study of T cells in Graves' hyperthyroidism and ophthalmopathy. Points from the study as a whole: Peripheral blood also featured most of the thyroid clonotypes expanded above 0.001.

Amplification targeted TCR beta CDR3 regions from RNA transcripts. Carried out on the TCR CDR3, a first-round RT-PCR used the HTBI primer set. MiXCR was run by TCRdb on the multiplex PCR reads, yielding one entry per CDR3 protein. The data show about 840,000 distinct CDR3 sequences, with about 38% seen just once and more than 7% held by the top ten. Sequenced: blood. The clonotype originates from a man aged 18 to 35 with Graves' hyperthyroidism. The rearrangement links TRBV2 to TRBJ1-4, with D unresolved. As DNA, the CDR3 is TGTGCCAGCAAAAAGGGTCCGGGAGGAGGAAAACTGTTTTTT. It is translated as CASKKGPGGGKLFF.